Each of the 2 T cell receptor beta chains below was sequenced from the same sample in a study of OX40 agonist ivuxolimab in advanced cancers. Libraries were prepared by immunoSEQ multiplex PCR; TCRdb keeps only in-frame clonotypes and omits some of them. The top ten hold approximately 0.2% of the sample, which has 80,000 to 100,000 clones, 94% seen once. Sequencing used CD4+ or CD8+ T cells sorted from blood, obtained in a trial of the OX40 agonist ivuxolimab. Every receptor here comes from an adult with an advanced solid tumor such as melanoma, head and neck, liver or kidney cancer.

As DNA, the CDR3 is TGTGCCAGCAGTGAACGGACAGGGAATCAGCCCCAGCATTTT. Protein sequence: CASSERTGNQPQHF. The V gene is TRBV2, the J gene TRBJ1-5; 8 bases map to TRBD1. Germline V CDR1 and CDR2: SNHLY, FYNNEI. This CDR3 comprises 14 residues. J was trimmed by 4 bases and V by 2 bases; bases with no gene match: 1.

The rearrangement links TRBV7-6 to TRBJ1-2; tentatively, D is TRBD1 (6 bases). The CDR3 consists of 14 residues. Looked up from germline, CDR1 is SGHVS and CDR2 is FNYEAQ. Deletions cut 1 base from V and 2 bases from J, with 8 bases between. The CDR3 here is CASSLDQGNYGYTF. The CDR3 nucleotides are TGTGCCAGCAGCTTAGATCAGGGGAACTATGGCTACACCTTC.